This T cell receptor beta chain comes out of a study of graft-versus-host responses after intestinal transplantation. TCRdb keeps only in-frame clones here, not all; method: immunoSEQ multiplex PCR. Found here are about 88,000 clones, 91% of them singletons; the top ten hold around 0.37%. As to this clone: Its antigen is as yet unknown.

V was clipped by 5 bases and J by 5 bases; unmatched bases: 8. The V gene's germline CDR1 is SGHTA and CDR2 FQGTGA. This CDR3 contains 15 residues. The TCR was taken from a human donor who was the organ donor for an intestinal transplant. The chain couples TRBV7-3 to TRBJ2-2; 7 bases map to TRBD1. The specimen comprised unstimulated CD4+ T cells sorted from spleen or lymph node cells, sampled before transplant. DNA of the CDR3: TGTGCCAGCAGCAAGACAGGGCTTGTGACCGGGGAGCTGTTTTTT. Residues: CASSKTGLVTGELFF.